Following are 11 T cell receptor beta chains from one sample sequenced in a study of shared clonotypes between healthy human individuals. Assay used: immunoSEQ multiplex PCR; TCRdb lists only in-frame clones, some missing. The table shows some 1,600,000 clones, with around 98% occurring only once. The material sequenced was naive CD4+ T cells sorted from blood. As to subset: CD45RA+ positively selected. These receptors were obtained from a man aged 25 to 40 in good health.

The CDR3 protein is CASSPYRTGDPGELFF. Here the CDR3 DNA reads TGTGCCAGCAGCCCTTACAGGACAGGGGACCCCGGGGAGCTGTTTTTT. The rearrangement uses TRBV5-4 and TRBJ2-2, with 9 bases that match TRBD1. The CDR3 is 16 residues long. V lost 4 bases and J lost 6; bases outside the gene matches: 10. Germline V gene sequence: CDR1 SGHNT, CDR2 YYREEE (reference sequence).

Notes on this clone: Different DNA sequences within this sample yield the same CDR3. The chain carries TRBV7-2 and TRBJ2-2, with 7 nucleotides matching TRBD2. CDR3 length: 16 amino acids. Germline V gene lookup returns CDR1 SGHTA and CDR2 FQGNSA. J gave up 0 bases and V 0 bases, and 1 base lay outside the gene matches. The CDR3 sequence: CASSLAGTTNTGELFF. In DNA, the CDR3 is TGTGCCAGCAGCTTAGCGGGGACTACGAACACCGGGGAGCTGTTTTTT.

CDR3 protein: CASSQESPSGSQHEQYF. CDR3 DNA sequence: TGCGCCAGCAGCCAAGAATCTCCTAGCGGGAGTCAACACGAGCAGTACTTC. The chain joins TRBV4-3 to TRBJ2-7; 10 nucleotides match TRBD2. CDR1 is LGHNA, CDR2 YSLEER, per germline. The CDR3 totals 17 residues. Trimming at V came to 0 bases and at J to 5 bases, leaving 10 bases not matched to a gene.

This clone was counted only a few times. The V and J genes are TRBV7-7 and TRBJ2-5, with D uncertain. The germline V gene encodes CDR1 SSHAT and CDR2 FNYEAQ (reference sequence). This CDR3 spans 13 amino acids. Trimming stripped 1 base from V and 3 bases from J, with 6 bases between. This CDR3 reads CASSLDVEETQYF. CDR3 bases: TGTGCCAGCAGCTTAGATGTGGAAGAGACCCAGTACTTC. Full variable domain (outside the CDR3, taken from reference TRBV7-7 and TRBJ2-5): GAGVSQSPRYKVTKRGQDVTLRCDPISSHATLYWYQQALGQGPEFLTYFNYEAQPDKSGLPSDRFSAERPEGSISTLTIQRTEQRDSAMYRCASSLDVEETQYFGPGTRLLVL.

This chain connects TRBV5-1 to TRBJ1-2; weak D call: TRBD1 (5 bases). Deletions cut 2 bases from V and 2 bases from J, with 13 bases between. Germline CDR1 SGHRS, CDR2 YFSETQ. The CDR3 is 15 residues long. The CDR3 DNA sequence: TGCGCCAGCAGCTTAGCTGGGGGGGACAACTATGGCTACACCTTC. It codes for CASSLAGGDNYGYTF.

The chain has TRBV7-9 and TRBJ1-4; D is perhaps TRBD1 (5 bases). Germline lookup yields CDR1 SEHNR and CDR2 FQNEAQ (reference sequence). CDR3 length: 13 amino acids. The V gene lost 5 bases and the J gene lost 7 bases, with 11 bases spanning the gap. CDR3 region: CASSPRGPEKLFF. In DNA, the CDR3 is TGTGCCAGCAGCCCTAGGGGACCTGAAAAACTGTTTTTT.

The rearrangement uses TRBV28 and TRBJ2-7; D is unresolved. V dropped 8 bases and J dropped 0 bases, with 11 bases sitting between them. CDR1 MDHEN and CDR2 SYDVKM come from the germline V gene. The CDR3 sequence is 13 residues long. CDR3 loop: CASGGASSYEQYF. The CDR3 nucleotides read TGTGCCAGCGGTGGCGCGAGCTCCTACGAGCAGTACTTC.

The chain recombines TRBV28 with TRBJ2-1, with D uncertain. Trimming stripped 6 bases from V and 0 bases from J, with 15 bases between. This CDR3 is 16 amino acids long. Germline CDR1 is MDHEN and CDR2 is SYDVKM. In DNA, the CDR3 is TGTGCCAGCAGACGGAATTTAGTGGGCTCCTACAATGAGCAGTTCTTC. Translated, it gives CASRRNLVGSYNEQFF.

The J gene is TRBJ1-5, the V gene TRBV6-1; TRBD1 matches 7 bases. Germline CDR1 MNHNS, CDR2 SASEGT. The V segment lost 2 bases and the J segment 2 bases; nucleotides outside the gene matches: 12. The CDR3 consists of 18 residues. The CDR3 is CASSESLLRGGGNQPQHF. The CDR3 coding sequence is TGTGCCAGCAGTGAATCCCTCCTCAGGGGGGGTGGCAATCAGCCCCAGCATTTT.

This chain connects TRBV5-1 to TRBJ2-5; D might be TRBD1 (6 bases). Germline lookup yields CDR1 SGHRS and CDR2 YFSETQ. The CDR3 consists of 15 residues. V lost 4 bases, J lost 0 bases, and 13 bases lay in between. Here the CDR3 DNA reads TGCGCCAGCAGCCCCGGCCGACAGGACCAAGAGACCCAGTACTTC. Protein product: CASSPGRQDQETQYF.

This sequence joins TRBV4-1 and TRBJ1-2; D perhaps matches TRBD1 (5 bases). V dropped 0 bases and J dropped 8 bases, with 13 bases sitting between them. Per germline, CDR1 MGHRA and CDR2 YSYEKL. This CDR3 has 14 amino acids. The CDR3 reads CASSQEGGNGGYTF. DNA for the CDR3: TGCGCCAGCAGCCAAGAGGGGGGGAACGGCGGCTACACCTTC.